This TCR beta chain came from a study of sequential checkpoint blockade in melanoma. Study context: Maintenance nivolumab came after either treatment sequence. 91 pretreatment tumor DNA samples were TCRβ immunosequenced. After nivolumab or ipilimumab alone, about two dozen patients had week-13 rebiopsies.

Treatment described: randomized to nivolumab then ipilimumab (arm A) or the reverse (arm B). This table comes from immunoSEQ multiplex PCR, and its TCRdb copy is limited to in-frame clones, with some not included. This sample has 10,000 to 15,000 clones, with around 23% found just once. There are 12 residues in the CDR3. Germline CDR1 GTSNPN, CDR2 SVGIG (reference sequence). Trimming removed 1 base at V and 4 bases at J, with 8 bases between. The clonotype comes from a human donor with melanoma. Sequenced here: tumor tissue (inferred from file names), sampled from a patient given nivolumab and ipilimumab in sequence. J is TRBJ2-7 and V is TRBV30; no reliable D call. The CDR3 DNA sequence: TGTGCCTGGAGTGGAGACATTTACGAGCAGTACTTC. This sequence encodes CAWSGDIYEQYF.